Following are 18 T cell receptor beta chains from one sample sequenced in a study of CXCR4 blockade with PD-1 therapy in pancreatic cancer. The assay was immunoSEQ multiplex PCR, and TCRdb's table has in-frame clones only and misses some. The table lists about 4,800 clones, 50% to 60% of them singletons. The sequencing input was tumor tissue. The receptors shown here come from a human donor with pancreatic ductal adenocarcinoma.

The V and J genes are TRBV19 and TRBJ2-5, with no clear D. The CDR3 sequence is 11 residues long. CDR1 and CDR2 from the germline V gene are LNHDA and SQIVND (reference sequence). Trimming cost V 3 bases and J 5 bases, with 4 bases left between them. Here the CDR3 reads CASSIFETQYF. CDR3 sequence (DNA): TGTGCCAGTAGTATCTTCGAGACCCAGTACTTC. Complete variable domain (other parts from reference TRBV19 and TRBJ2-5): DGGITQSPKYLFRKEGQNVTLSCEQNLNHDAMYWYRQDPGQGLRLIYYSQIVNDFQKGDIAEGYSVSREKKESFPLTVTSAQKNPTAFYLCASSIFETQYFGPGTRLLVL.

The rearrangement uses TRBV30 and TRBJ1-1; D gene unclear. Germline CDR1 GTSNPN, CDR2 SVGIG (reference sequence). V was pared by 4 bases and J by 4 bases, with 10 bases between. This CDR3 region has 12 residues. The chain's CDR3 is CAWIPGFTEAFF. The DNA for the CDR3 is TGTGCCTGGATTCCGGGGTTCACTGAAGCTTTCTTT. Filled out from reference TRBV30 and TRBJ1-1, the complete variable domain reads SQTIHQWPATLVQPVGSPLSLECTVEGTSNPNLYWYRQAAGRGLQLLFYSVGIGQISSEVPQNLSASRPQDRQFILSSKKLLLSDSGFYLCAWIPGFTEAFFGQGTRLTVV.

This chain uses TRBV28 with TRBJ2-3, with 12 bases fitting TRBD1. The ends lost 4 bases at V and 5 bases at J; junction bases unmatched: 7. Germline V gene lookup returns CDR1 MDHEN and CDR2 SYDVKM. The CDR3 covers 16 residues. CDR3 sequence reads: CASSSPGQGAGDTQYF. The DNA for the CDR3 is TGTGCCAGCAGTTCGCCGGGACAGGGGGCCGGAGATACGCAGTATTTT.

The chain employs TRBV15 and TRBJ1-1; D might be TRBD1 (5 bases). The V gene lost 0 bases and the J gene lost 0 bases, with 17 bases spanning the gap. The CDR3 length is 18 residues. CDR1 and CDR2 (germline): LNHNV, YYDKDF (reference sequence). The CDR3 DNA is TGTGCCACCAGCAGAGATCTGGTAACAGGCTCGGTGAACACTGAAGCTTTCTTT. The encoded protein is CATSRDLVTGSVNTEAFF.

The genes are TRBV28 and TRBJ2-7; D perhaps matches TRBD2 (5 bases). The CDR3 length is 15 residues. The germline CDR1 and CDR2 sequences are MDHEN and SYDVKM. Trimming removed 3 bases at V and 1 base at J, with 13 bases between. This CDR3 is CASSFARVSSYEQYF. CDR3 sequence (DNA): TGTGCCAGCAGTTTCGCGAGGGTGTCGTCCTACGAGCAGTACTTC.

V is TRBV12-5 and J is TRBJ2-1; tentatively, D is TRBD1 (7 bases). From germline, CDR1 is LGHNT and CDR2 FRNRAP. There are 12 residues in the CDR3. Deletions cut 5 bases from V and 12 bases from J, with 14 bases between. CDR3 sequence reads: CASGQGGGMQFF. CDR3 DNA sequence: TGTGCTAGTGGTCAAGGGGGCGGGATGCAGTTCTTC.

The chain uses TRBV5-1 and TRBJ2-1, with 9 bases lining up with TRBD2. The CDR3 runs 15 residues. Germline V gene data show CDR1 as SGHRS and CDR2 as YFSETQ. With V trimmed by 5 bases and J by 2 bases, 5 bases remained unmatched. The CDR3 is CASSQAGGPYNEQFF. DNA for the CDR3: TGCGCCAGCAGTCAAGCGGGAGGACCCTACAATGAGCAGTTCTTC.

This clone was detected only once. The chain is built from TRBV30 and TRBJ2-3; D could derive from TRBD1 or TRBD2 (5 bases each). CDR1 is GTSNPN and CDR2 is SVGIG in the germline V gene (reference sequence). V dropped 7 bases and J dropped 0 bases, with 17 bases sitting between them. The CDR3 runs to 15 residues. The CDR3 loop is CAFFYRDRSTDTQYF. For the CDR3, the DNA is TGTGCCTTTTTCTATCGGGACCGTAGCACAGATACGCAGTATTTT.

The chain has TRBV19 and TRBJ2-2, with a weak D call TRBD2 (6 bases). In germline, CDR1 is LNHDA, CDR2 SQIVND (reference sequence). The CDR3 is 15 amino acids. Trimming cost V 3 bases and J 5 bases, with 13 bases left between them. The CDR3 spells CASSMGVGGTGELFF. CDR3 bases: TGTGCCAGTAGTATGGGAGTCGGGGGTACCGGGGAGCTGTTTTTT.

V and J are TRBV29-1 and TRBJ2-1, with 12 bases that match TRBD2. The CDR3 has 17 amino acids. CDR1 and CDR2 (germline): SQVTM, ANQGSEA. Losses at the gene ends were 4 bases for V and 0 bases for J; bases not matched to a gene: 7. The CDR3 spells CSVVGTSGPSSYNEQFF. The CDR3 nucleotides are TGCAGCGTTGTGGGGACTAGCGGGCCAAGCTCCTACAATGAGCAGTTCTTC.

V and J are TRBV6-8 and TRBJ2-5, with 10 bases identical to TRBD2. The length of the CDR3 is 13 residues. Germline V gives CDR1 MNHGY, CDR2 SAAAGT. The junction had 2 bases not matched to a gene; V was cut back by 8 bases and J by 2 bases. The CDR3 DNA is TGTGCCAGCCAACTAGCGGGGCAAGAGACCCAGTACTTC. Translated: CASQLAGQETQYF.

The V gene is TRBV19, the J gene TRBJ2-4; tentative D call: TRBD2 (6 bases). V shed 5 bases and J shed 6 bases, with 14 bases lying between them. The germline V gene encodes CDR1 LNHDA and CDR2 SQIVND (reference sequence). This CDR3 is built from 14 residues. Here the CDR3 DNA reads TGTGCCAGTAGTCTCTCGGAGGGTAGAAACATTCAGTACTTC. Its translation is CASSLSEGRNIQYF.

This clone was counted a few times. The gene calls are TRBV9 and TRBJ2-3, with D possibly TRBD2 on 7 matching bases. This CDR3 comprises 15 residues. Trimming took off 4 bases at V and 0 bases at J, with 12 bases between the two ends. Germline CDR1 is SGDLS and CDR2 is YYNGEE. The CDR3 sequence is CASSRGAPSTDTQYF. CDR3 nucleotides: TGTGCCAGCAGCCGGGGGGCCCCTAGCACAGATACGCAGTATTTT.

V and J are TRBV19 and TRBJ2-1; 12 bases align to TRBD2. This CDR3 has 15 residues. CDR1 is LNHDA and CDR2 is SQIVND in the germline V gene (reference sequence). Trimming took 5 bases from V and 7 from J; bases not matched to a gene: 6. CDR3 residues: CASSQTSGSGNEQFF. CDR3 DNA: TGTGCCAGTAGTCAGACTAGCGGGAGTGGAAATGAGCAGTTCTTC.

This clone was picked up one time. Here the CDR3 DNA reads TGTGCCAGCTCACCGCAGGGGTCCAACGAGCAGTACTTC. Residues: CASSPQGSNEQYF. The chain couples TRBV18 to TRBJ2-7; a weak D match, TRBD1 (6 bases). Germline CDR1 reads KGHSH; CDR2 reads LQKENI. This CDR3 is built from 13 residues. V was pared by 3 bases and J by 5 bases, with 11 bases between.

This clone was observed a handful of times. The V call is TRBV6-7, the J call TRBJ2-1; 8 bases agree with TRBD2. TRBV6-7 is annotated as an ORF whose role is uncertain. The CDR3 has 16 residues. V was clipped by 4 bases and J by 7 bases; unmatched bases: 12. The DNA for the CDR3 is TGTGCCAGCAGTTCCCGACGGACTAGCAAAAAGAATGAGCAGTTCTTC. Its protein product is CASSSRRTSKKNEQFF.

This clone has more than one count but fewer than ten. V is TRBV19 and J is TRBJ2-2; a possible D gene is TRBD1 (5 bases). This CDR3 contains 15 residues. Trimming removed 2 bases at V and 0 bases at J, with 7 bases between. Germline loops: CDR1 LNHDA, CDR2 SQIVND (reference sequence). In DNA, the CDR3 is TGTGCCAGTAGTATACCAGGGACGAACACCGGGGAGCTGTTTTTT. It encodes CASSIPGTNTGELFF.

V usage is TRBV6-8 and J usage is TRBJ1-1; possibly TRBD1 for D (6 bases). This CDR3 spans 13 amino acids. The V and J ends lost 6 bases and 5 bases respectively, with 13 bases between them. Germline CDR1 and CDR2: MNHGY and SAAAGT. The CDR3 here is CASRLNRETEAFF. In DNA form, the CDR3 reads TGTGCCAGCAGGCTAAACAGGGAAACTGAAGCTTTCTTT.